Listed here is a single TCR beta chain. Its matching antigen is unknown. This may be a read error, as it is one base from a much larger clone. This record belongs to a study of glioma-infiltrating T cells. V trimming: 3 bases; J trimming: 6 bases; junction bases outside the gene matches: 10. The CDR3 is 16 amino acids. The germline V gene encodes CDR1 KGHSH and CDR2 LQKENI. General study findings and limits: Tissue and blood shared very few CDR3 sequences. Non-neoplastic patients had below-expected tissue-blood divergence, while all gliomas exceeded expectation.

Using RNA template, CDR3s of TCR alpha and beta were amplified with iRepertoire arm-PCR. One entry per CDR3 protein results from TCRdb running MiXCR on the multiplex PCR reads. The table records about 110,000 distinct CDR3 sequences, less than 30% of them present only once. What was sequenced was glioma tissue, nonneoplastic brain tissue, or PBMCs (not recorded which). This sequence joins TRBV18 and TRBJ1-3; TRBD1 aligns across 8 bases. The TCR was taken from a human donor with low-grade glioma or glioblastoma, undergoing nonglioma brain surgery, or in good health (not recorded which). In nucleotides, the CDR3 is TGTGCCAGCTCACCCGGACAGGGCTTTGCTGTAAACACCATATATTTT. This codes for CASSPGQGFAVNTIYF.